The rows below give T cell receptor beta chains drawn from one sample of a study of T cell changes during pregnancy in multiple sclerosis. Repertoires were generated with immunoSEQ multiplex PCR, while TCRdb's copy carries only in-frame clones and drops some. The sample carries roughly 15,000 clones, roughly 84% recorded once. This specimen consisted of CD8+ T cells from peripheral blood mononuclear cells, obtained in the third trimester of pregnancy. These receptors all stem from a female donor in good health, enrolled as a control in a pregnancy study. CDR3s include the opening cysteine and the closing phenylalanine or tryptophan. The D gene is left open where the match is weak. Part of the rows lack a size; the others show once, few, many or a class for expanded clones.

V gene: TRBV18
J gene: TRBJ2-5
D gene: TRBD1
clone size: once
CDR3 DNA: TGTGCCAGCTCACCAGCGGACAGGGGGCAAGAGACCCAGTACTTC
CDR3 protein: CASSPADRGQETQYF

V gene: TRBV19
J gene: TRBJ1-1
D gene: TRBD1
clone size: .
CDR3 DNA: TGTGCCAGTAGTATGGCGGGACAGACGAACACTGAAGCTTTCTTT
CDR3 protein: CASSMAGQTNTEAFF

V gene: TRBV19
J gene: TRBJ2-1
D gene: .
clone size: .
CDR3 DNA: TGTGCCAGTAGTGTCAGGGGCGCTGGGTACAATGAGCAGTTCTTC
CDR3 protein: CASSVRGAGYNEQFF

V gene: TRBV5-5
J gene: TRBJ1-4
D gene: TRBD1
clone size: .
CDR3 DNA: TGTGCCAGCAGCTTGGAGGGATACAGGGGGCTGGAGGAAAAACTGTTTTTT
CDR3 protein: CASSLEGYRGLEEKLFF

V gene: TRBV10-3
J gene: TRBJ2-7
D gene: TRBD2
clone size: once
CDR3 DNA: TGTGCCATCAGCGGTACCCCGAGGAGCGGGAGGAGAGCAGAGCAGTACTTC
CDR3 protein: CAISGTPRSGRRAEQYF

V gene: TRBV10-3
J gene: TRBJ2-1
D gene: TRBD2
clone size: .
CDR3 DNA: TGTGCCATCAGTGAGCAGCTAGCGGCGGATGAGCAGTTCTTC
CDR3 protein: CAISEQLAADEQFF

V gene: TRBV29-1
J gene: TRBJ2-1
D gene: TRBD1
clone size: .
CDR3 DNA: TGCAGCGTTGGGATTGTAAGGGGGCGACGGGAGCAGTTCTTC
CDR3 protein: CSVGIVRGRREQFF

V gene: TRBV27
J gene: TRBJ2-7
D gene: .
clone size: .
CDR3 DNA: TGTGCCAGCAGTTGGGGGCCGGAGGAGCAGTACTTC
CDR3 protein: CASSWGPEEQYF

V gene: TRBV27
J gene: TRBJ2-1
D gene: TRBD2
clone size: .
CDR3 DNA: TGTGCCAGCAGTCTCTACCGGGACTACTCCTACAATGAGCAGTTCTTC
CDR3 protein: CASSLYRDYSYNEQFF

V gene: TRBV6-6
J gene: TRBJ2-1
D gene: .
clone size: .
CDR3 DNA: TGTGCCAGCAGTTACGCGGAAAATGAGCAGTTCTTC
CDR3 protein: CASSYAENEQFF

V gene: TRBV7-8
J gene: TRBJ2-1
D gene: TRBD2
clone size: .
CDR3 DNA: TGTGCCAGCAGCCCCAGGACAACTAGCGGGGCCTCTCGCTCCTACAATGAGCAGTTCTTC
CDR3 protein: CASSPRTTSGASRSYNEQFF

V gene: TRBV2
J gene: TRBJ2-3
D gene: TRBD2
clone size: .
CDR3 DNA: TGTGCCAGCAGTGACTTCCGGGGGGGAAACACAGATACGCAGTATTTT
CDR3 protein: CASSDFRGGNTDTQYF